Described below is a single T cell receptor (beta chain) sequence and its context. The antigen remains unidentified. The sample comes from a study of blood T cells in healthy people across ages. Findings and limits, study-wide: A roughly linear age-dependent decrease characterized TCR beta diversity per million T cells. The study found TCR beta diversity correlated strongly with naive T cell percentage.

A second PCR of 7 to 11 cycles used a sample-barcoded 5' primer and a J-beta primer mix. TCRdb recomputed calls from the 5' RACE reads with MiXCR, one row per CDR3 protein. The sample contains some 1.4 million distinct CDR3 sequences, 42% of which appear only once. Drawing of peripheral blood yielded roughly 9.8 milliliters from each donor. Each sample had at least 6 million PBMCs isolated. This sequence originates from a woman aged 18-29 years in good health. Sequenced: blood.

CDR3 bases: TGTGCCAGCAGCGGCTCGACAGGGAGGGACACTGAAGCTTTCTTT. Its protein is CASSGSTGRDTEAFF. The V and J genes are TRBV7-9 and TRBJ1-1; TRBD1 matches at 7 bases. The CDR3 is 15 amino acids. The V segment lost 5 bases and the J segment 3 bases; nucleotides outside the gene matches: 9. Germline V gene lookup returns CDR1 SEHNR and CDR2 FQNEAQ (reference sequence). The whole variable domain, remainder taken from reference TRBV7-9 and TRBJ1-1, is DTGVSQNPRHKITKRGQNVTFRCDPISEHNRLYWYRQTLGQGPEFLTYFQNEAQLEKSRLLSDRFSAERPKGSFSTLEIQRTEQGDSAMYLCASSGSTGRDTEAFFGQGTRLTVV.